This T cell receptor (beta chain) was recovered during a study of response to subunit inactivated influenza vaccine. The trim removed 7 bases at V and 7 bases at J, leaving 8 bases unmatched. The CDR3 sequence is 14 residues long. A few counts support this clonotype. Its antigen is not identified. Overall study results and limits: Authors suggested that a seasonal influenza vaccination recruits few new T cells each time.

A single record per CDR3 protein comes from TCRdb applying MiXCR to the RT-PCR reads. The data hold 400,000 to 650,000 distinct CDR3 sequences, with approximately 6.9% observed a single time. Specimen: PBMCs from blood, collected roughly 24 months after vaccination. The chain has TRBV12-3 or TRBV12-4 and TRBJ1-4, with 8 bases that match TRBD1. This clonotype was sampled from a man aged 50-75 years who received an inactivated influenza vaccine. The CDR3 reads CASTRTGNFEKLFF. The CDR3 coding sequence is TGTGCCAGCACCCGGACAGGGAATTTTGAAAAACTGTTTTTT.